This T cell receptor (beta chain) emerged from a study of blood T cell repertoires in COVID-19. The overall study: The origin of the acute and convalescent COVID-19 samples was the United States, Italy and Spain.

The authors' processing: Reference gene primer amplification gave estimated nucleated cell counts. Here immunoSEQ multiplex PCR was the method, and the copy in TCRdb shows in-frame clones only, minus some. Clonal size and the V and J genes are those of that table, whereas D and trimming came from the DNA. The sample includes some 87,000 clones, roughly 80% of them seen just once. After removal of 7 bases from V and 5 bases from J, the junction contained 9 bases not matched to a gene. CDR3 size: 15 residues. The germline gives CDR1 MNHEY, CDR2 SVGAGI. In this sample, this clone turned up many times. This sequence originates from a man aged 80 or over with active or convalescent COVID-19. The chain joins TRBV6-5 to TRBJ2-5; 11 bases line up with TRBD2. Sequenced material: peripheral blood. The CDR3 DNA follows: TGTGCCAGCAACGTCCTAGCGGGGGGCGGGGAGACCCAGTACTTC. Its protein product is CASNVLAGGGETQYF.